The clone carrying this TCR beta chain occurred once. Allocation to cohorts depended on clinical history reported by the participants. Symptom resolution, clearance, or two negative PCRs marked the recovered donors of Cohort 3. The data were taken from a study of blood T cell repertoires in COVID-19. Overall study: PBMCs, B-cell-depleted T cells, or T cells provided the cDNA or gDNA that made up the material.

TCRdb keeps only in-frame clones here, not all; method: immunoSEQ multiplex PCR. This repertoire shows about 300,000 clones, 80% to 90% found once; its top ten account for roughly a tenth. Germline loops: CDR1 SEHNR, CDR2 FQNEAQ (reference sequence). The CDR3 loop spans 15 amino acids. V lost 2 bases and J 5 bases, leaving 12 bases between the germline ends. The sample comprised PBMCs or T cells enriched from blood (not recorded which). This rearrangement joins TRBV7-9 to TRBJ1-4, with D possibly matching TRBD1 (5 bases). The receptor was derived from a woman younger than 30 who had recovered from COVID-19. CDR3 protein: CASSLSPQGNEKLFF. DNA of the CDR3: TGTGCCAGCAGCTTATCCCCCCAGGGAAATGAAAAACTGTTTTTT.